This record covers a single T cell receptor beta chain. This CDR3 spans 14 amino acids. Germline loops: CDR1 SGHDN, CDR2 FVKESK. Trimming left V 4 bases short and J 4 bases short, with 13 bases between. This sample was included in a study of T cell changes during pregnancy in multiple sclerosis. Data came from immunoSEQ multiplex PCR; TCRdb stores just in-frame clones and leaves some out. The data show some 80,000 clones, over 90% seen once. The TCR was taken from a female donor with multiple sclerosis, enrolled in a pregnancy study. The sequences come from peripheral blood, collected in the third trimester of pregnancy. The V and J genes are TRBV14 and TRBJ2-5, with TRBD1 as a possible D gene (6 bases). The CDR3 sequence: CASSLRDILETQYF. CDR3 sequence (DNA): TGTGCCAGCAGCCTCCGGGACATTCTAGAGACCCAGTACTTC.